The clone carrying this T cell receptor (beta chain) was counted a few times. The target antigen is unknown. The data were obtained in a study of T-cell memory formation after mild COVID-19. Overall study findings and caveats: Researchers report contracting CD4+ clones mostly in CM and EM, with CD8+ clones in EMRA. Clones that shrank (day 15 to 85) were balanced CD4/CD8, whereas later expanders leaned CD4+. Day 37-peaking second-wave clones had unconfirmed SARS-CoV-2 specificity.

From germline, CDR1 is MNHEY and CDR2 SVGEGT. V gave up 6 bases and J gave up 4 bases, with 18 bases separating them. The CDR3 is 15 amino acids. Sample barcodes and UMIs were carried by the TCR alpha and TCR beta cDNA libraries that 5'RACE generated with constant-segment primers. In TCRdb, the 5' RACE reads were re-called with MiXCR into one record per CDR3 protein. The sample carries a few hundred thousand distinct CDR3 sequences, about 24% recorded once. The V call is TRBV6-2 or TRBV6-3, the J call TRBJ1-1; D not resolved. The specimen was PBMCs or a T cell subset sorted from them (not recorded which). The TCR originated in an adult woman who had mild COVID-19 (a few samples of this study predate the infection). Cell type and time point are not known. CDR3 DNA sequence: TGTGCCAGCAGCCACCACAGTAGCAGTTCCACTGAAGCTTTCTTT. Translation gives CASSHHSSSSTEAFF.